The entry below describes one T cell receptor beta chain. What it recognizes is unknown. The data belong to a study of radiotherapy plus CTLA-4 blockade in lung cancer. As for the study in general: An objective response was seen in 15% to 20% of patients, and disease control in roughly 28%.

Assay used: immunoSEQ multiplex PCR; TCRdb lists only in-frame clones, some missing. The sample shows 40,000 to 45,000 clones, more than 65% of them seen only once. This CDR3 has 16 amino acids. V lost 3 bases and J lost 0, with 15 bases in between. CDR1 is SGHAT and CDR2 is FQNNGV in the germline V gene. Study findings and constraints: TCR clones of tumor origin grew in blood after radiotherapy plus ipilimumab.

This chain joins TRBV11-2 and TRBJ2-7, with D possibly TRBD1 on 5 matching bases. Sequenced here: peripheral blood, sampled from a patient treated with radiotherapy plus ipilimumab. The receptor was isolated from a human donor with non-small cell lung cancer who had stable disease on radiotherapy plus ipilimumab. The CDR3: CASSFGWQGGSYEQYF. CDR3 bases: TGTGCCAGCAGCTTTGGTTGGCAGGGCGGCTCCTACGAGCAGTACTTC.